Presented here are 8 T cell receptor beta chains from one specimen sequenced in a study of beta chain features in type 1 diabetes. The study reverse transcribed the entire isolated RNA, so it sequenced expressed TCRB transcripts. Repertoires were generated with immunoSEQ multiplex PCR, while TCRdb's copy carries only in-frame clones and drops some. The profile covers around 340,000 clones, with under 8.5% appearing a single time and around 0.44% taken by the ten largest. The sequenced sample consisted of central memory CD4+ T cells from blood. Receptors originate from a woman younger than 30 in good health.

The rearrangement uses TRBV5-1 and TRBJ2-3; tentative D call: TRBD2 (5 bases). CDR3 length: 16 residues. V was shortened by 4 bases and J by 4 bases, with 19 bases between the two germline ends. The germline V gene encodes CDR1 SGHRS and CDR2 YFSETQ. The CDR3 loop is CASSPTVIRGSDTQYF. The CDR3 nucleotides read TGCGCCAGCAGCCCCACGGTAATTCGGGGATCAGATACGCAGTATTTT. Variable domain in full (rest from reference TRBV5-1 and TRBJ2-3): KAGVTQTPRYLIKTRGQQVTLSCSPISGHRSVSWYQQTPGQGLQFLFEYFSETQRNKGNFPGRFSGRQFSNSRSEMNVSTLELGDSALYLCASSPTVIRGSDTQYFGPGTRLTVL.

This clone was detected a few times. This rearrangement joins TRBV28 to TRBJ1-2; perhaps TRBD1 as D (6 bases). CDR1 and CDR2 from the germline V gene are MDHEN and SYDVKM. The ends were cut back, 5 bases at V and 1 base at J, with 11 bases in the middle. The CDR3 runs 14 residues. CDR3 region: CASSPGQLNYGYTF. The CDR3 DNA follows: TGTGCCAGCAGTCCAGGACAGCTTAACTATGGCTACACCTTC.

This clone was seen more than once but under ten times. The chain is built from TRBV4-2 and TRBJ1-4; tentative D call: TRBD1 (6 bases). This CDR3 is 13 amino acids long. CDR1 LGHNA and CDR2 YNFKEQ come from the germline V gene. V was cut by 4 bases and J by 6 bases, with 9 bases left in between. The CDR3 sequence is CASSRDTDEKLFF. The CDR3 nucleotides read TGTGCCAGCAGCCGGGACACTGATGAAAAACTGTTTTTT.

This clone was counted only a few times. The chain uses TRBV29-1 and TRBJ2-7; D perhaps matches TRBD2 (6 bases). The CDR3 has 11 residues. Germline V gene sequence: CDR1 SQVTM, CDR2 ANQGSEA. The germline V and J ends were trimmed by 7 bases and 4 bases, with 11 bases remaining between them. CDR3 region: CSASVTYEQYF. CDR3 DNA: TGCAGCGCTAGCGTTACTTACGAGCAGTACTTC.

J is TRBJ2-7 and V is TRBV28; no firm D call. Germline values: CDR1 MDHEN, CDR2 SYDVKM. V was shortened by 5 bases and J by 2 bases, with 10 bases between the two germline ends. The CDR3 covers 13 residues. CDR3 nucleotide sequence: TGTGCCAGCAGTGTGGCGCCCACCTACGAGCAGTACTTC. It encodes CASSVAPTYEQYF.

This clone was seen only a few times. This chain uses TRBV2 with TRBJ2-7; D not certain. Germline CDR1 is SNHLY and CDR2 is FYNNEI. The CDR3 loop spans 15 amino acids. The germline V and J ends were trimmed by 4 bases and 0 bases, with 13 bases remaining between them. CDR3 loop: CASSVRLDSSYEQYF. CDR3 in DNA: TGTGCCAGCAGTGTTCGTTTAGATTCCTCCTACGAGCAGTACTTC.

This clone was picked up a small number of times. CDR3 sequence: CASSLGALPSETQYF. The CDR3 DNA reads TGTGCCAGCAGTTTAGGGGCACTCCCAAGCGAGACCCAGTACTTC. V and J are TRBV28 and TRBJ2-5; perhaps TRBD1 as D (5 bases). The V and J ends lost 2 bases and 5 bases respectively, with 15 bases between them. The CDR3 extends over 15 amino acids. Per germline, CDR1 MDHEN and CDR2 SYDVKM.

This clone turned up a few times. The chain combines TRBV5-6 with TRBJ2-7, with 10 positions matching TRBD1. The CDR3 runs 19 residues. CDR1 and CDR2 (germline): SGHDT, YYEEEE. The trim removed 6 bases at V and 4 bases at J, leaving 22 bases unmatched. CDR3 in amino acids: CASTGQGKVLTHLPYEQYF. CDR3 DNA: TGTGCCAGCACGGGACAGGGGAAGGTGCTAACCCACTTACCTTACGAGCAGTACTTC.